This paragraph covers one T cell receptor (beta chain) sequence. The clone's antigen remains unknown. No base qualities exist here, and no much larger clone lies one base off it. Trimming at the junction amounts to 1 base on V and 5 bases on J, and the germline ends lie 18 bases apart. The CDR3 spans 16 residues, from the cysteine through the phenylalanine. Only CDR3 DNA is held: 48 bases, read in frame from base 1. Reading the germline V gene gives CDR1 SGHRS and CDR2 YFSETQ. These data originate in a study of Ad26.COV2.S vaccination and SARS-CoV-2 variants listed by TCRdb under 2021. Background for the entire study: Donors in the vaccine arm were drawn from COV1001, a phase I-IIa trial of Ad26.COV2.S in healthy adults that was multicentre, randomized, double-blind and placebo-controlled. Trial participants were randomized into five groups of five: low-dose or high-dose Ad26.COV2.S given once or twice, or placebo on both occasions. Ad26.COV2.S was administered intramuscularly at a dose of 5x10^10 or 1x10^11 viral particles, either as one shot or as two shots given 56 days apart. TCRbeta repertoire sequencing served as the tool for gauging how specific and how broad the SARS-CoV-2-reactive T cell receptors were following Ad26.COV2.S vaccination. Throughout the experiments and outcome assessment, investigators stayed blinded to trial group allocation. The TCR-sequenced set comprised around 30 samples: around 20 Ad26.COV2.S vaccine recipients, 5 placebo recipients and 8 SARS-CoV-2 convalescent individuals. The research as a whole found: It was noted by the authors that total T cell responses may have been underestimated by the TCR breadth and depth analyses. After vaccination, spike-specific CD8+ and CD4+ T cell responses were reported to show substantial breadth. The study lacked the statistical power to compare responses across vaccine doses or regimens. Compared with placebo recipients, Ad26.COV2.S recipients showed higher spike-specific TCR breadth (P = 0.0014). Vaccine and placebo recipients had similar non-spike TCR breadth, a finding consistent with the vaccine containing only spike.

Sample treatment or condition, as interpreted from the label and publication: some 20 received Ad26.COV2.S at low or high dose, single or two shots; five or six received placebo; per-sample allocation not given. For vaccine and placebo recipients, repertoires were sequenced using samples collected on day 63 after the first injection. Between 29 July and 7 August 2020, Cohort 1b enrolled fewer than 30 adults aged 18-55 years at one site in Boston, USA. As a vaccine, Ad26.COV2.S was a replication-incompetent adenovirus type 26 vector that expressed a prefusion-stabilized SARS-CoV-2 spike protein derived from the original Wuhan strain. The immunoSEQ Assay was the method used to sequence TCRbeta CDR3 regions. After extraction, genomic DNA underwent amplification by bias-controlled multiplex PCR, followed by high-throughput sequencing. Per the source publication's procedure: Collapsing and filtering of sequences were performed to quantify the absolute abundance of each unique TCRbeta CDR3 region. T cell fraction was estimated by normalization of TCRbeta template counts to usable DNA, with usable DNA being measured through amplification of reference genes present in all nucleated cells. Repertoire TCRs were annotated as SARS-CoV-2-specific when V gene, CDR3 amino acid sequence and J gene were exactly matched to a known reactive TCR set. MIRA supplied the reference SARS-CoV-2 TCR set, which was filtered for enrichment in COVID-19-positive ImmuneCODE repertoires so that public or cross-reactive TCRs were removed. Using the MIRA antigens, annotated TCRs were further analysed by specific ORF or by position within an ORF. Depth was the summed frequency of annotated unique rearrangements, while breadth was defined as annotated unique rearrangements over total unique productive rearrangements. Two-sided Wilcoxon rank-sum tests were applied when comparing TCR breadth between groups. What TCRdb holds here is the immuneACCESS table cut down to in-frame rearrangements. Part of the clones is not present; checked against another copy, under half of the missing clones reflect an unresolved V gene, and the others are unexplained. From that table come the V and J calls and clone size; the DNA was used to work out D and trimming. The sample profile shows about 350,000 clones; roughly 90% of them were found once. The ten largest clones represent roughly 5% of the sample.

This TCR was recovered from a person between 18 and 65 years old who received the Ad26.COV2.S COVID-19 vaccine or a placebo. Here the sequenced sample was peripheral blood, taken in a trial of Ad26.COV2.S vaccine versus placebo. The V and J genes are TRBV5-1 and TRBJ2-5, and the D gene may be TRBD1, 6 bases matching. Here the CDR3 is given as CASSLLPRGAGETQYF. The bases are TGCGCCAGCAGCTTGCTCCCCAGGGGTGCAGGGGAGACCCAGTACTTC.